This T cell receptor beta chain was obtained from a study of tumor-infiltrating lymphocytes in primary liver carcinoma. Study at large: Samples returned roughly 3.65 to 8 million productive TCRbeta reads each. Read depth did not differ significantly between tissue types. Broader study findings: Tumor-adjacent and tumor-blood pairs displayed less overlap than did pairs of tumor regions.

It was unsorted whole blood that yielded blood RNA, and germline DNA was also extracted. With regard to this clonotype: The antigen remains unidentified.

A primer matching the constant region was used to make TCR beta cDNA from approximately 0.45 ug of total RNA. Each TCR beta library was derived from three nested multiplex PCR rounds that employed slightly modified ARM-PCR. A C-beta reverse primer was combined with TRBV1-TRBV30 forward primers in the first two PCR rounds, and each round had 10 cycles. TCRdb called the multiplex PCR reads again in MiXCR, with one record for every CDR3 protein. The repertoire has more than 150,000 distinct CDR3 sequences, 60% of them found once; the top ten carry under 75%. The CDR3 has 15 residues. J was trimmed by 4 bases and V by 7 bases; bases with no gene match: 10. CDR1 and CDR2 from the germline V gene are SGHVS and FQNEAQ.

The specimen sequenced was peripheral blood. The V and J genes are TRBV7-8 and TRBJ2-1, with 7 bases fitting TRBD2. The TCR was taken from a man in his forties with primary liver carcinoma and hepatitis B virus infection. CDR3 in DNA: TGTGCCAGCACCCTCCACCCGGGGGGTTACAATGAGCAGTTCTTC. Translating it yields CASTLHPGGYNEQFF. Full variable domain (outside the CDR3, taken from reference TRBV7-8 and TRBJ2-1): GAGVSQSPRYKVAKRGQDVALRCDPISGHVSLFWYQQALGQGPEFLTYFQNEAQLDKSGLPSDRFFAERPEGSVSTLKIQRTQQEDSAVYLCASTLHPGGYNEQFFGPGTRLTVL.